This section outlines one T cell receptor beta chain sequence together with its context. Antigen specificity is unknown. The CDR3 is cut off 3 residues early in the read; its end comes from the germline J gene. Germline CDR1 reads LNHDA; CDR2 reads SQIVND (reference sequence). Trimming removed 7 bases from V and 5 bases from J, with 20 bases in between. The CDR3 is 16 amino acids. This sample is part of a study of T cells in women clearing cervical HPV infection. Study-wide results and limits: T-cell numbers per sample were unknown and may explain richness differences.

This table comes from immunoSEQ multiplex PCR, and its TCRdb copy is limited to in-frame clones, with some not included. The sample holds more than 20,000 clones. This TCR was sampled from a woman between 18 and 69 years old with a cervical HPV16 infection that either progressed to CIN3+ or cleared (not recorded which). The sample consisted of blood buffy coat. This chain joins TRBV19 and TRBJ1-4; D perhaps matches TRBD1 (5 bases). The CDR3 reads CASTGGDSQLNEKLFF. The part of the CDR3 DNA that was read is TGTGCCAGTACAGGAGGGGATAGTCAACTAAATGAAAAA.